These 8 T cell receptor beta chains were sequenced from one sample in a study of a mutant IDH1 vaccine in newly diagnosed glioma. Antigens of these TCRs are unknown. Time point meaning: week 5, during vaccination. The investigators gave 300 ug of mutant IDH1 20-mer peptide in each vaccine dose, together with topical imiquimod. This table comes from immunoSEQ multiplex PCR, and its TCRdb copy is limited to in-frame clones, with some not included. The table shows 30,000 to 40,000 clones, with roughly 80% occurring only once. The sequencing here drew on PBMCs, taken from a glioma patient whose treatment included an IDH1 peptide vaccine. The origin of the receptors is a man aged 25-45 years with glioma.

This chain links TRBV11-1 with TRBJ1-4; tentative D call: TRBD1 (6 bases). The CDR3 sequence is 15 residues long. Trimming cost V 5 bases and J 4 bases, with 14 bases left between them. Per the germline V gene, CDR1 is SGHAT and CDR2 is FQDESV (reference sequence). CDR3 sequence: CASSRGRRINEKLFF. The CDR3 nucleotides are TGTGCCAGCAGCCGGGGGCGGCGGATTAATGAAAAACTGTTTTTT.

The rearrangement uses TRBV5-1 and TRBJ2-7; 9 nucleotides line up with TRBD1. CDR3 length equals 14 residues. Germline V lookup: CDR1 SGHRS, CDR2 YFSETQ. V trimming: 0 bases; J trimming: 5 bases; junction bases outside the gene matches: 3. CDR3 in amino acids: CASSLEDRGDEQYF. The CDR3 nucleotides read TGCGCCAGCAGCTTGGAGGACAGGGGTGACGAGCAGTACTTC.

The CDR3 spells CASRLGTGLGSLHF. DNA of the CDR3: TGTGCCAGCAGACTAGGGACAGGGTTGGGGTCCCTCCACTTT. This rearrangement joins TRBV27 to TRBJ1-6; 9 nucleotides agree with TRBD1. Germline-derived CDR1 and CDR2 are MNHEY and SMNVEV (reference sequence). This CDR3 is 14 amino acids long. The ends lost 6 bases at V and 14 bases at J; junction bases unmatched: 11.

The genes are TRBV14 and TRBJ2-7; TRBD1 agrees at 7 bases. J was trimmed by 3 bases and V by 4 bases; bases with no gene match: 0. The CDR3 length is 12 residues. Germline V gene lookup returns CDR1 SGHDN and CDR2 FVKESK. In DNA, the CDR3 is TGTGCCAGCAGCCGGACAGGCTACGAGCAGTACTTC. This gives the protein CASSRTGYEQYF.

This rearrangement joins TRBV28 to TRBJ2-3, with D uncertain. The CDR3 covers 12 residues. CDR1 is MDHEN and CDR2 is SYDVKM in the germline V gene. With 5 bases removed from V and 2 bases from J, the gap between germline ends came to 5 bases. CDR3 protein: CASSGFTDTQYF. CDR3 sequence (DNA): TGTGCCAGCAGTGGATTCACAGATACGCAGTATTTT.

The chain couples TRBV10-3 to TRBJ1-2; D gene ambiguous. This CDR3 has 15 residues. CDR1 and CDR2 (germline): ENHRY, SYGVKD. The V and J ends lost 5 bases and 6 bases respectively, with 19 bases between them. The CDR3 is CAISINSASLDGYTF. The CDR3 DNA reads TGTGCCATCAGTATCAATTCCGCCTCGTTAGATGGCTACACCTTC.

This clone was recorded only once. This rearrangement joins TRBV6-6 to TRBJ2-5; D is unresolved. Germline CDR1 MNHNY, CDR2 SVGAGI (reference sequence). The CDR3 sequence is 14 residues long. V lost 3 bases and J 2 bases, leaving 10 bases between the germline ends. The CDR3 loop reads CASSYPGSQETQYF. CDR3 bases: TGTGCCAGCAGTTATCCCGGCTCTCAAGAGACCCAGTACTTC.

The genes are TRBV2 and TRBJ2-7; 8 bases line up with TRBD1. This CDR3 spans 14 amino acids. Per the germline V gene, CDR1 is SNHLY and CDR2 is FYNNEI. The trim removed 6 bases at V and 0 bases at J, leaving 4 bases unmatched. The CDR3 DNA sequence: TGTGCCAGCAGGAAGGACAGGGCCTCCTACGAGCAGTACTTC. Protein sequence: CASRKDRASYEQYF.